This T cell receptor (beta chain) stems from a study of cytotoxic CD8 clonotypes in ibrutinib-treated CLL. Germline V gene sequence: CDR1 MDHEN, CDR2 SYDVKM. The ends were cut back, 4 bases at V and 0 bases at J, with 11 bases in the middle. The CDR3 consists of 15 residues. Overall study results and limits: Contraction or stability on treatment was seen for public clonotypes, which were uncommon.

On this clone: The antigen is unknown.

T cells were sequenced at a targeted depth of 1 in 200,000 to 1 in 1 million. The protocol was immunoSEQ multiplex PCR, while the TCRdb copy is restricted to in-frame clones and leaves out a portion. This sample yields 160,000 or so clones, of which roughly four fifths are seen a single time; roughly 2% belongs to the top ten. The chain employs TRBV28 and TRBJ2-3, with D tentatively TRBD1 (6 bases). This receptor was obtained from a human donor with chronic lymphocytic leukemia. This specimen was PBMCs, taken after 12 months of ibrutinib treatment. The CDR3 protein is CASSSGQLSTDTQYF. The CDR3 DNA sequence: TGTGCCAGCAGTTCAGGACAGTTAAGCACAGATACGCAGTATTTT. Filled out from reference TRBV28 and TRBJ2-3, the complete variable domain reads DVKVTQSSRYLVKRTGEKVFLECVQDMDHENMFWYRQDPGLGLRLIYFSYDVKMKEKGDIPEGYSVSREKKERFSLILESASTNQTSMYLCASSSGQLSTDTQYFGPGTRLTVL.